This T cell receptor (beta chain) originates from a study of Graves' ophthalmopathy and Graves' hyperthyroidism. Study conclusions and caveats: The model forecast ophthalmopathy progression, reaching roughly 64% sensitivity and about 75% specificity. The authors also found most expanded thyroid clonotypes above 0.001 frequency in blood.

Pregnancy or lactation, uncontrolled infections and other autoimmune diseases were grounds for excluding patients. At least ten counts were recorded for this clonotype. Its antigen is unidentified. CDR3 regions of TCR beta were amplified from RNA transcripts. After a first-round RT-PCR with HTBI primers, a second-round multiplex PCR was run. One entry per CDR3 protein results from TCRdb running MiXCR on the multiplex PCR reads. The data contain a few hundred thousand distinct CDR3 sequences, about a sixth of them singletons. Looked up from germline, CDR1 is MNHEY and CDR2 is SVGEGT. Between the trimmed V and J ends, which lost 8 bases and 1 base, there was a span of 5 bases. CDR3 length: 11 amino acids.

V gene TRBV6-2 or TRBV6-3 combines with J gene TRBJ1-1, with D unclear. Sequencing input: peripheral blood. The receptor was derived from an adult woman with stable Graves' hyperthyroidism. CDR3 protein: CASVGNTEAFF. CDR3 nucleotides: TGTGCCAGCGTTGGGAACACTGAAGCTTTCTTT.